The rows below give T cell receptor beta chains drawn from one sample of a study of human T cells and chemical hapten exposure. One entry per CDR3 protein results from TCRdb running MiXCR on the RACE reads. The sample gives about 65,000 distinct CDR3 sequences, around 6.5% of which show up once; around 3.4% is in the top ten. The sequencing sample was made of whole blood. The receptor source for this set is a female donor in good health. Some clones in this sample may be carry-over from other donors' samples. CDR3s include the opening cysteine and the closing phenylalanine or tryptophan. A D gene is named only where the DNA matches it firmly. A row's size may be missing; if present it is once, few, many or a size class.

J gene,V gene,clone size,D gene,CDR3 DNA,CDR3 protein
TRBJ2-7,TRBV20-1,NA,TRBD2,TGCAGTGCCGTTCCTAGCGGGAACTACGAGCAGTACTTC,CSAVPSGNYEQYF
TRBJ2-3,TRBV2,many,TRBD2,TGTGCCAGCAGTTCGGGGACTAGCGGGAAAGGAGATACGCAGTATTTT,CASSSGTSGKGDTQYF
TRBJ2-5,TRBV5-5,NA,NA,TGTGCCAGCAGCTTTACAGTATACCAAGAGACCCAGTACTTC,CASSFTVYQETQYF
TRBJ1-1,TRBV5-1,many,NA,TGCGCCAGCAGCTTGGTTGGGGAGGGGAGCACTGAAGCTTTCTTT,CASSLVGEGSTEAFF
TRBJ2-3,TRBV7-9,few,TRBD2,TGTGCCAGCAGCCCCCGACTAGCGGGATACGGTATCGGCGGGGATACGCAGTATTTT,CASSPRLAGYGIGGDTQYF
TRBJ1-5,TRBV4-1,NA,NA,TGCGCCAGCAGCCAAGTTATAGGGGTTCAGCCCCAGCATTTT,CASSQVIGVQPQHF
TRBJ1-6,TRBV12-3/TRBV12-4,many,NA,TGTGCCAGCAGCCTAGTCCTGGATAATTCACCCCTCCACTTT,CASSLVLDNSPLHF
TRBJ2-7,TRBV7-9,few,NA,TGTGCCAGCAGCTTAGTATCGGGCGAGCAGTACTTC,CASSLVSGEQYF
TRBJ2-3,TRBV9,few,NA,TGTGCCAGCAGCGCCGACAGGTCCACAGATACGCAGTATTTT,CASSADRSTDTQYF
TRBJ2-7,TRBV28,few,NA,TGTGCCAGCAGTCCAGGGAGCCCGGGTATTCCCTACGAGCAGTACTTC,CASSPGSPGIPYEQYF
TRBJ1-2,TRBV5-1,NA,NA,TGCGCCAGCAGCTTCATCCCGGACAATAACTATGGCTACACCTTC,CASSFIPDNNYGYTF
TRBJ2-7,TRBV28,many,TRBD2,TGTGCCAGCAGTTCCGCCCTAGCGGGAGGCTGGTACGAGCAGTACTTC,CASSSALAGGWYEQYF
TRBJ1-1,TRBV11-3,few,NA,TGTGCCAGCAGCTTAGGGGCAGGTACTGAAGCTTTCTTT,CASSLGAGTEAFF
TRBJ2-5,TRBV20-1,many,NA,TGCAGTGCTAGTGCCGGTTTGAGGGAAGAGACCCAGTACTTC,CSASAGLREETQYF
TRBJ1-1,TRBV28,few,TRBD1,TGTGCCAGCACCCCCGGGGGGGACAGGGGCACTGAAGCTTTCTTT,CASTPGGDRGTEAFF
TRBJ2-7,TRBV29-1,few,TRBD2,TGCAGCGTTGTGGGCACAGGAGCGGGGGAGCAGTACTTC,CSVVGTGAGEQYF
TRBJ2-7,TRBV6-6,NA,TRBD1,TGTGCCAGCGATATACAGGGGACGACCTACGAGCAGTACTTC,CASDIQGTTYEQYF
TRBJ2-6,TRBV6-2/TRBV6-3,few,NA,TGTGCCAGCAGTTACCAGGCAGGGACTGGGGCCAACGTCCTGACTTTC,CASSYQAGTGANVLTF
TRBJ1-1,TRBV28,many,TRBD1,TGTGCCAGCAGTTACCAGACAGGGGGCTCTGAAGCTTTCTTT,CASSYQTGGSEAFF
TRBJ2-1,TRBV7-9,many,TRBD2,TGTGCCAGCAGTAGCGGGAACTCCTACAATGAGCAGTTCTTC,CASSSGNSYNEQFF
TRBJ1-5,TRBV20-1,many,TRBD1,TGCAGTGCGCCAGGGACAGGGGGTTATGATCAGCCCCAGCATTTT,CSAPGTGGYDQPQHF
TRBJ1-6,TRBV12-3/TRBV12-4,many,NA,TGTGCCAGCAGCCCATTTACAGGGAGCTCCTATAATTCACCCCTCCACTTT,CASSPFTGSSYNSPLHF
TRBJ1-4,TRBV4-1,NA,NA,TGCGCCAGCAGCCAAGGGGGTGAAAAACTGTTTTTT,CASSQGGEKLFF
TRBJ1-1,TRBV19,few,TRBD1,TGTGCCAGCAACGAGTTTGGCAGGGGGCATATGTCGACTGAAGCTTTCTTT,CASNEFGRGHMSTEAFF
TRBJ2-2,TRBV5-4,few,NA,TGTGCCAGCAGCTTGGGTTCGGGGGCTGCTGCCGGGGAGCTGTTTTTT,CASSLGSGAAAGELFF
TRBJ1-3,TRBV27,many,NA,TGTGCCAGCAGTTTAAGAGGGTTCTCTGGAAACACCATATATTTT,CASSLRGFSGNTIYF
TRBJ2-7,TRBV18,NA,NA,TGTGCCAGCTCACCGAGAGTCTCTTCTATGTACGAGCAGTACTTC,CASSPRVSSMYEQYF
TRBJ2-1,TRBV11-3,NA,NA,TGTGCCAGCAGCCCGGACCCTTCGAGCTCCTACAATGAGCAGTTCTTC,CASSPDPSSSYNEQFF
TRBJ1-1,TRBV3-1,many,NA,TGTGCCAGCAGCCAACTAATGGGAGGGGAGAGGACTGAAGCTTTCTTT,CASSQLMGGERTEAFF
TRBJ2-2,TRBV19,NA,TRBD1,TGTGCCAGTAGAAGACAGGGGGCGGCCTCCGGGGAGCTGTTTTTT,CASRRQGAASGELFF
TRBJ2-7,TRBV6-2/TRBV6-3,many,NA,TGTGCCAGCAGTTACGACCTTTGGATCAACTACGAGCAGTACTTC,CASSYDLWINYEQYF
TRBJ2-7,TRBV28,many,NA,TGTGCCAGCTCAGCGGCCTACGAGCAGTACTTC,CASSAAYEQYF
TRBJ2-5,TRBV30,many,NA,TGTGCCTGGAGTCCGTATATATTACAACTCAACCAAGAGACCCAGTACTTC,CAWSPYILQLNQETQYF
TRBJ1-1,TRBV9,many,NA,TGTGCCAGCAGCGTAGGGGTTGGTTCTGAGGACATGAACACTGAAGCTTTCTTT,CASSVGVGSEDMNTEAFF
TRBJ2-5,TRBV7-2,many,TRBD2,TGTGCCAGCAGCTCAGGACTAGCGGCTCTTCAAGAGACCCAGTACTTC,CASSSGLAALQETQYF
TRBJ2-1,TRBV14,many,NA,TGTGCCAGCAGCCAAGGGGACCATAGGGAGCAGTTCTTC,CASSQGDHREQFF
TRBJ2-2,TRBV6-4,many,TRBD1,TGTGCCAGCAGTGACGACAGGGACACCGGGGAGCTGTTTTTT,CASSDDRDTGELFF
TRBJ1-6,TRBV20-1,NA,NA,TGCAGTGCAAAGTCAGGGGCTGAGAATTCACCCCTCCACTTT,CSAKSGAENSPLHF
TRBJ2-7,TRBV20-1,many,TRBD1,TGCAGTGCTAGAGGGCGGACAGGGGATCCCTACGAGCAGTACTTC,CSARGRTGDPYEQYF
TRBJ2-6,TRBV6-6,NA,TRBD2,TGTGCCAGCAGTTACGCCCGCCGTCTTGGCGGGAGAGGTGGGGCCAACGTCCTGACTTTC,CASSYARRLGGRGGANVLTF